The entry below gives a single T cell receptor (beta chain) sequence along with its context. There are 17 residues in the CDR3. J was trimmed by 0 bases and V by 5 bases; bases with no gene match: 6. Germline V lookup: CDR1 SEHNR, CDR2 FQNEAQ (reference sequence). These data come from a study of CDR3 diversity in severe acne. One entry per CDR3 protein results from TCRdb running MiXCR on the PCR reads. The sample includes tens of thousands of distinct CDR3 sequences, 50% to 65% of them seen just once. The source is a male donor in good health, without acne. The sample comprised blood. V usage is TRBV7-9 and J usage is TRBJ2-1; 11 positions match TRBD2. The CDR3 loop reads CASSPRLAGPSYNEQFF. In DNA form, the CDR3 reads TGTGCCAGCAGCCCCAGACTAGCGGGGCCCTCCTACAATGAGCAGTTCTTC.